The rows below give T cell receptor beta chains drawn from one sample of a study of a mutant IDH1 vaccine in newly diagnosed glioma. Here immunoSEQ multiplex PCR was the method, and the copy in TCRdb shows in-frame clones only, minus some. The sample yields 60,000 to 75,000 clones, 70% to 90% seen once. These receptors' targets are unknown. The material sequenced was PBMCs, taken from a glioma patient whose treatment included an IDH1 peptide vaccine. These TCRs come from a man younger than 45 with glioma. CDR3s include the opening cysteine and the closing phenylalanine or tryptophan. A D gene is named only where the DNA matches it firmly. Clone size is shown for a subset of rows, as once, few, many or a class of expanded clone.

D: .
V: TRBV18
size: .
J: TRBJ1-4
DNA: TGTGCCAGCCATAGTCCCCAGGACCGGCCGATAGGAGAAAAACTGTTTTTT
CDR3: CASHSPQDRPIGEKLFF

D: TRBD2
V: TRBV10-3
size: .
J: TRBJ2-7
DNA: TGTGCCATCAGTGGCGGGGGGCAAAGGGCCTACGAGCAGTACTTC
CDR3: CAISGGGQRAYEQYF

D: TRBD1
V: TRBV4-1
size: .
J: TRBJ2-7
DNA: TGCGCCAGCAGCCAAGAAGAGGGGGCATGGCAGTACTTC
CDR3: CASSQEEGAWQYF

D: TRBD1
V: TRBV4-1
size: .
J: TRBJ1-1
DNA: TGCGCCAGCAGCAACGATTACAGGGGGCTTGAAGCTTTCTTT
CDR3: CASSNDYRGLEAFF

D: .
V: TRBV28
size: .
J: TRBJ2-1
DNA: TGTGCCAGCGTCGAGGGAGGTGCCTACAATGAGCAGTTCTTC
CDR3: CASVEGGAYNEQFF

D: .
V: TRBV7-3
size: .
J: TRBJ1-1
DNA: TGTGCCAGCAGCTTAATCGGCAGGGGAACTGAAGCTTTCTTT
CDR3: CASSLIGRGTEAFF

D: .
V: TRBV7-9
size: .
J: TRBJ2-2
DNA: TGTGCCAGCCGTAGGACAGTCCAGACCGGGGAGCTGTTTTTT
CDR3: CASRRTVQTGELFF

D: .
V: TRBV7-2
size: .
J: TRBJ1-5
DNA: TGTGCCAGCAGCCCGCCCGAAGGGAATCAGCCCCAGCATTTT
CDR3: CASSPPEGNQPQHF

D: .
V: TRBV6-1
size: .
J: TRBJ2-1
DNA: TGTGCCAGCAGTGCCGGGATGTGGAATGAGCAGTTCTTC
CDR3: CASSAGMWNEQFF

D: TRBD1
V: TRBV7-6
size: .
J: TRBJ1-2
DNA: TGTGCCAGCAGCTCTGGACAGGGGGCCCCATATGGCTACACCTTC
CDR3: CASSSGQGAPYGYTF

D: .
V: TRBV28
size: .
J: TRBJ1-2
DNA: TGTGCCAGCAGTTTATCAGGGAGCGGCTATGGCTACACCTTC
CDR3: CASSLSGSGYGYTF

D: .
V: TRBV29-1
size: .
J: TRBJ1-1
DNA: TGCAGCGTTGAGGGATGGACTGAAGCTTTCTTT
CDR3: CSVEGWTEAFF

D: TRBD1
V: TRBV12-5
size: few
J: TRBJ1-5
DNA: TGTGCTAGTCAGGGGGAGGGCAATCAGCCCCAGCATTTT
CDR3: CASQGEGNQPQHF

D: TRBD1
V: TRBV4-1
size: .
J: TRBJ2-2
DNA: TGCGCCAGCAGCCGGGAAAAGGAGGGGACAGGGGCCACCGGGGAGCTGTTTTTT
CDR3: CASSREKEGTGATGELFF

D: .
V: TRBV11-2
size: .
J: TRBJ1-1
DNA: TGTGCCAGCAGCTTAGTAAGACAGACTGAAGCTTTCTTT
CDR3: CASSLVRQTEAFF

D: .
V: TRBV6-1
size: .
J: TRBJ2-7
DNA: TGTGCCAGCAGTGTCGGGCAGGGACCCTACGAGCAGTACTTC
CDR3: CASSVGQGPYEQYF

D: TRBD1
V: TRBV28
size: few
J: TRBJ1-4
DNA: TGTGCCAGCAGTTTGCTGGGACAGGGGGACGAAAAACTGTTTTTT
CDR3: CASSLLGQGDEKLFF

D: .
V: TRBV19
size: .
J: TRBJ2-2
DNA: TGTGCCAGTAGTATTAGGTCAGCGGCCGGGGAGCTGTTTTTT
CDR3: CASSIRSAAGELFF

D: TRBD2
V: TRBV10-2
size: .
J: TRBJ2-7
DNA: TGCGCCAGCAGTCGGACTAGCGGGGGGGCACCCTACGAGCAGTACTTC
CDR3: CASSRTSGGAPYEQYF

D: TRBD2
V: TRBV5-1
size: .
J: TRBJ2-1
DNA: TGCGCCAGCAGCCCTGGGACTAGCGGTTACAATGAGCAGTTCTTC
CDR3: CASSPGTSGYNEQFF

D: .
V: TRBV15
size: few
J: TRBJ1-5
DNA: TGTGCCACCAGCAGAGATATGGTCGGCGATCAGCCCCAGCATTTT
CDR3: CATSRDMVGDQPQHF

D: TRBD1
V: TRBV30
size: .
J: TRBJ1-1
DNA: TGTGCCTGGAGTTTACATGGGACAGGGGGGCACACTGAAGCTTTCTTT
CDR3: CAWSLHGTGGHTEAFF

D: TRBD1
V: TRBV28
size: .
J: TRBJ1-1
DNA: TGTGCCAGCAGTAAGGTGACAGGGGTCACTGAAGCTTTCTTT
CDR3: CASSKVTGVTEAFF

D: TRBD1
V: TRBV6-1
size: .
J: TRBJ1-5
DNA: TGTGCCAGCCGATCATTTACAGGGGGTCAGCCCCAGCATTTT
CDR3: CASRSFTGGQPQHF

D: .
V: TRBV4-3
size: .
J: TRBJ1-2
DNA: TGCGCCAGCAGCCAATACCAGGGACCCGAATATGGCTACACCTTC
CDR3: CASSQYQGPEYGYTF

D: .
V: TRBV7-9
size: .
J: TRBJ1-1
DNA: TGTGCCAGCAGATGGGCGAACACTGAAGCTTTCTTT
CDR3: CASRWANTEAFF

D: .
V: TRBV4-1
size: .
J: TRBJ2-7
DNA: TGCGCCAGCAGCCATGAGGGGGGGCTTACAGGGAACAACGAGCAGTACTTC
CDR3: CASSHEGGLTGNNEQYF

D: .
V: TRBV7-2
size: .
J: TRBJ2-3
DNA: TGTGCCAGCAGCCTCGGGACCGGAAACACAGATACGCAGTATTTT
CDR3: CASSLGTGNTDTQYF

D: .
V: TRBV11-2
size: .
J: TRBJ1-6
DNA: TGTGCCAGCAGCTTCACGGTTGTTTCACCCCTCCACTTT
CDR3: CASSFTVVSPLHF

D: TRBD1
V: TRBV5-5
size: few
J: TRBJ1-1
DNA: TGTGCCAGCAGCCAAATTCGGACAGGGACCGCTGAAGCTTTCTTT
CDR3: CASSQIRTGTAEAFF

D: TRBD1
V: TRBV5-1
size: once
J: TRBJ1-2
DNA: TGCGCCAGCAGCAGCACAGGGGAGCTGGGTGGCTACACCTTC
CDR3: CASSSTGELGGYTF

D: .
V: TRBV7-2
size: .
J: TRBJ1-4
DNA: TGTGCCAGCAGCCTCGGGGTCAGGGACGGGGAAAAACTGTTTTTT
CDR3: CASSLGVRDGEKLFF

D: TRBD2
V: TRBV11-2
size: .
J: TRBJ2-1
DNA: TGTGCCAGCAGCCTAGGACTAGCGGGAGAGCAGTTCTTC
CDR3: CASSLGLAGEQFF

D: .
V: TRBV11-2
size: .
J: TRBJ2-1
DNA: TGTGCCAGCAGCTCCTACAGGGTCGCTGAGCAGTTCTTC
CDR3: CASSSYRVAEQFF

D: TRBD1
V: TRBV30
size: .
J: TRBJ2-2
DNA: TGTGCTGGACAGGGGGCGAACACCGGGGAGCTGTTTTTT
CDR3: CAGQGANTGELFF

D: .
V: TRBV5-1
size: few
J: TRBJ1-4
DNA: TGCGCCAGCAGCTTGGATATTGGGAATGAAAAACTGTTTTTT
CDR3: CASSLDIGNEKLFF

D: .
V: TRBV28
size: .
J: TRBJ1-2
DNA: TGTGCCAGCAATATTGGGGCAGGAACTTATGGCTACACCTTC
CDR3: CASNIGAGTYGYTF

D: TRBD1
V: TRBV27
size: .
J: TRBJ1-2
DNA: TGTGCCAGCAGTTTGCGGACAGGGGATGGCTACACCTTC
CDR3: CASSLRTGDGYTF

D: .
V: TRBV18
size: .
J: TRBJ1-2
DNA: TGTGCCAGCTCACCAAAACAGGGTTCCTATGGCTACACCTTC
CDR3: CASSPKQGSYGYTF

D: .
V: TRBV20-1
size: .
J: TRBJ1-2
DNA: TGCAGTGCGCCCAATAACTATGGCTACACCTTC
CDR3: CSAPNNYGYTF

D: TRBD1
V: TRBV27
size: .
J: TRBJ2-7
DNA: TGTGCCAGCAGTTTAACACGGGACAGGCCCTACGAGCAGTACTTC
CDR3: CASSLTRDRPYEQYF

D: .
V: TRBV4-2
size: .
J: TRBJ2-7
DNA: TGTGCCAGCAGCCAAGACCACTCCCGACAAGGGACCTACGAGCAGTACTTC
CDR3: CASSQDHSRQGTYEQYF

D: TRBD2
V: TRBV11-3
size: .
J: TRBJ2-1
DNA: TGTGCCAGCAGCTTAGGTACTAGCGGGAGTTACAATGAGCAGTTCTTC
CDR3: CASSLGTSGSYNEQFF

D: .
V: TRBV13
size: .
J: TRBJ2-5
DNA: TGTGCCAGCAGCTTTAATAGTCCTAAGACCCAGTACTTC
CDR3: CASSFNSPKTQYF

D: TRBD2
V: TRBV25-1
size: .
J: TRBJ2-5
DNA: TGTGCCAGCAGTGTTGCGGGGGGGGGTCAAGAGACCCAGTACTTC
CDR3: CASSVAGGGQETQYF

D: .
V: TRBV28
size: .
J: TRBJ2-1
DNA: TGTGCCAGCAGTTTCTTAAATGAGCAGTTCTTC
CDR3: CASSFLNEQFF

D: .
V: TRBV5-6
size: .
J: TRBJ1-1
DNA: TGTGCCAGCAGCATCCAGGGGCCGGGGAACACTGAAGCTTTCTTT
CDR3: CASSIQGPGNTEAFF

D: .
V: TRBV30
size: .
J: TRBJ2-5
DNA: TGTGCCTGGAGTGTGAGCCACCAAGAGACCCAGTACTTC
CDR3: CAWSVSHQETQYF

D: .
V: TRBV4-3
size: .
J: TRBJ1-4
DNA: TGCGCCAGCAGCCAAGGGAGCTATAATGAAAAACTGTTTTTT
CDR3: CASSQGSYNEKLFF

D: .
V: TRBV29-1
size: .
J: TRBJ1-2
DNA: TGCAGCGTTGGCCGGGACTTCAACTATGGCTACACCTTC
CDR3: CSVGRDFNYGYTF

D: .
V: TRBV19
size: .
J: TRBJ2-5
DNA: TGTGCCAGTACCTCGGACCACCAAGAGACCCAGTACTTC
CDR3: CASTSDHQETQYF

D: .
V: TRBV7-9
size: few
J: TRBJ1-1
DNA: TGTGCCAGCAGCGAAGGTCGGACTGAAGCTTTCTTT
CDR3: CASSEGRTEAFF

D: .
V: TRBV27
size: .
J: TRBJ2-7
DNA: TGTGCCAGCAGTTTAACCTTCCTCTCCTACGAGCAGTACTTC
CDR3: CASSLTFLSYEQYF